This TCR beta chain was documented in a study of T cell responses to AZD1222 COVID-19 vaccine listed by TCRdb under 2021. The study in broad terms: Because spike-specific TCR depth and breadth did not differ between the two schedules, AZD1222 recipients who got a second dose at roughly 4 weeks were pooled with those who got a second dose at roughly 12 weeks. Trial participants were enrolled into age subgroups of 18-55, 56-69 and 70-plus years, which contained about 150, 28 and 57 TCR-sequenced participants, respectively. A total of about 230 trial participants underwent TCR sequencing, of whom 207 received two doses of AZD1222 and 26 received two doses of the MenACWY control vaccine. The investigation overall reported the following: A significant rise in spike-specific TCR breadth and depth was observed after two AZD1222 doses relative to day 0 and relative to MenACWY recipients. The 56-69-year group was small, and its depth increase did not reach significance, likely because of low power. Most participants were white British and females outnumbered males, and the authors suggested that clonal diversity may have been underestimated. CD4 TCRs associated with the vaccine covered the entire spike protein, and the dominant responses were in regions 160-218 and 743-854. Conclusions about previously exposed vaccinees are limited because only six or seven AZD1222 recipients were SARS-CoV-2 seropositive at baseline. Reportedly, almost half of the unique spike-specific TCRs recognized epitopes lying outside the regions that are mutated in the B.1.351 and B.1.1.7 variants. Because no day 14 peak-response samples were available, repertoires were characterized only after the peak T cell response.

The CDR3 regions of human TCRbeta chains were analyzed by immunosequencing. Per the original workflow: Repertoire TCRs were matched against a reference library of SARS-CoV-2-specific TCRs generated with the MIRA antigen-specificity platform. Breadth was defined as the fraction of unique TCRs that were SARS-CoV-2-associated. Depth was defined as the fraction of total T cells that were SARS-CoV-2-associated. Using the MIRA data, every spike-specific TCR was mapped to the spike region that the TCR reacted to and assigned to either a CD4 or a CD8 class. Log10-transformed breadth and depth values were compared by one-way ANOVA with Sidak's multiple comparisons tests. Not all clones reach the TCRdb copy of this immuneACCESS table, which keeps in-frame sequences only. Checked studies attribute under half of the gap to unresolved V genes and leave the rest unexplained. V, J and clone size are those of that table, while D and trimming were read from the DNA. The sample data list about 100,000 clones, and around nine tenths of these were observed just once. The ten largest make up approximately 16% of the sample.

Between the V and J ends, shortened by 2 bases and 1 base respectively, the junction contains 8 bases. For CDR1 and CDR2, the germline V gene lists KGHSH and LQKENI. The CDR3 runs 14 amino acids, cysteine and phenylalanine included. Of the read, only the CDR3 DNA is kept; its 42 bases are in frame from base 1. A word on this clone: No antigen is known for it. No base quality information exists; no much larger clone differs at one position.

The time point label corresponds to: baseline before first vaccination. Vaccinee samples were obtained from the UK trials COV001 and COV002, which included a single-blind randomized controlled phase 2/3 trial of AZD1222 (ChAdOx1 nCoV-19) in healthy adults. For TCRbeta chain sequencing, PBMC samples from trial participants were taken at day 0 and at day 28 after the second dose. The origin of this receptor is an adult in good health. The sequencing used peripheral blood, collected on day 0 of AZD1222 vaccination. The rearranged chain carries TRBV18 and TRBJ1-1; there is no confident call for the D gene. This receptor carries the CDR3 CASSPGQANTEAFF. The sequence in DNA is TGTGCCAGCTCACCAGGGCAGGCGAACACTGAAGCTTTCTTT.